Below are 25 T cell receptor beta chains sequenced from a single sample in a study of blood T cell repertoires in COVID-19. This table comes from immunoSEQ multiplex PCR, and its TCRdb copy is limited to in-frame clones, with some not included. This sample carries more than 200,000 clones, 65% to 85% of them seen once, and the ten largest clones take roughly 8%. The sequenced material came from peripheral blood. All receptors derive from a woman aged 45-65 years with acute or convalescent COVID-19.

This chain connects TRBV9 to TRBJ2-1; D is uncertain. CDR1 and CDR2 from the germline V gene are SGDLS and YYNGEE. V lost 2 bases and J lost 3, with 9 bases in between. This CDR3 spans 14 amino acids. The CDR3 coding sequence is TGTGCCAGCAGCGTCGGCCCGGGCTACAATGAGCAGTTCTTC. The encoded protein is CASSVGPGYNEQFF.

V and J are TRBV16 and TRBJ2-1; D perhaps matches TRBD2 (5 bases). This CDR3 region has 16 residues. Deletions cut 4 bases from V and 0 bases from J, with 13 bases between. Germline V gives CDR1 KGHSY, CDR2 FQNENV. The CDR3 DNA follows: TGTGCCAGCAGCCCTGGACTGCTACTCTCCTACAATGAGCAGTTCTTC. This translates into CASSPGLLLSYNEQFF.

This chain's CDR3 is CASSLTGGLARDEQFF. The CDR3 DNA reads as TGTGCCAGCAGCTTAACTGGGGGACTAGCCCGAGATGAGCAGTTCTTC. The rearrangement joins TRBV7-3 to TRBJ2-1; 9 nucleotides line up with TRBD2. This CDR3 is built from 16 residues. The trim removed 0 bases at V and 8 bases at J, leaving 8 bases unmatched. Germline V gene sequence: CDR1 SGHTA, CDR2 FQGTGA.

The CDR3: CASSPPGGTISYEQYF. Written as DNA, the CDR3 is TGTGCCAGCAGCCCCCCGGGAGGGACTATCTCCTACGAGCAGTACTTC. The V call is TRBV7-6, the J call TRBJ2-7, with 8 bases identical to TRBD2. Germline values: CDR1 SGHVS, CDR2 FNYEAQ. The length of the CDR3 is 16 residues. The junction had 9 bases not matched to a gene; V was cut back by 5 bases and J by 0 bases.

The chain employs TRBV5-6 and TRBJ2-5; 7 bases are a match to TRBD1. Germline CDR1 is SGHDT and CDR2 is YYEEEE. The CDR3 totals 15 residues. Trimming removed 3 bases from V and 7 bases from J; junction bases left unmatched: 12. The CDR3 DNA sequence: TGTGCCAGCAGCTCTACAGGACAGGCACCAGGGACCCAGTACTTC. Amino acids: CASSSTGQAPGTQYF.

V is TRBV7-2 and J is TRBJ2-1; D may be TRBD1 (6 bases). V was pared by 3 bases and J by 4 bases, with 10 bases between. Germline CDR1 SGHTA, CDR2 FQGNSA. This CDR3 contains 14 residues. The CDR3 loop reads CASSFGTSYNEQFF. CDR3 coding DNA: TGTGCCAGCAGCTTCGGGACATCATACAATGAGCAGTTCTTC.

The chain joins TRBV10-3 to TRBJ2-7, with 11 bases identical to TRBD1. V dropped 6 bases and J dropped 2; count of bases not matched to a gene: 3. Germline V gene sequence: CDR1 ENHRY, CDR2 SYGVKD. CDR3 length: 14 residues. The CDR3 is CAIRGTGGPYEQYF. The CDR3 DNA is TGTGCCATCAGGGGGACAGGGGGGCCCTACGAGCAGTACTTC.

The chain combines TRBV30 with TRBJ2-7; D perhaps matches TRBD1 (5 bases). Looked up from germline, CDR1 is GTSNPN and CDR2 is SVGIG (reference sequence). The V and J ends lost 2 bases and 2 bases respectively, with 10 bases between them. This CDR3 region has 13 residues. CDR3 sequence: CAWSKGHTYEQYF. CDR3 sequence (DNA): TGTGCCTGGAGTAAAGGACACACCTACGAGCAGTACTTC. The variable domain in full, completed from reference TRBV30 and TRBJ2-7, reads SQTIHQWPATLVQPVGSPLSLECTVEGTSNPNLYWYRQAAGRGLQLLFYSVGIGQISSEVPQNLSASRPQDRQFILSSKKLLLSDSGFYLCAWSKGHTYEQYFGPGTRLTVT.

The chain carries TRBV24-1 and TRBJ1-5, with 12 positions matching TRBD1. CDR1 KGHDR and CDR2 SFDVKD come from the germline V gene. After removal of 5 bases from V and 1 base from J, the junction contained 5 bases not matched to a gene. The CDR3 covers 17 residues. CDR3 in DNA: TGTGCCACCAGTGCGGGACAGGGGGCATGGAGCAATCAGCCCCAGCATTTT. Its protein is CATSAGQGAWSNQPQHF.

The V gene is TRBV10-3, the J gene TRBJ2-1, with D perhaps matching TRBD1 (5 bases). Germline CDR1 and CDR2: ENHRY and SYGVKD. The V end was cut by 4 bases, the J end by 0 bases, with 13 bases between. The CDR3 length is 16 residues. CDR3 protein: CAISAQAISSYNEQFF. CDR3 bases: TGTGCCATCAGTGCACAGGCCATAAGCTCCTACAATGAGCAGTTCTTC.

CDR3 protein: CASRPRQGNTEAFF. CDR3 coding DNA: TGTGCCAGCAGGCCCCGACAGGGGAACACTGAAGCTTTCTTT. The gene calls are TRBV6-6 and TRBJ1-1; 7 nucleotides agree with TRBD1. The ends lost 6 bases at V and 1 base at J; junction bases unmatched: 5. This CDR3 region has 14 residues. Germline CDR1 MNHNY, CDR2 SVGAGI (reference sequence).

J is TRBJ2-2 and V is TRBV19, with 8 bases fitting TRBD2. With 7 bases clipped from V and 1 base from J, the junction kept 2 bases outside the gene matches. CDR1 is LNHDA, CDR2 SQIVND, per germline (reference sequence). This CDR3 has 14 amino acids. The CDR3 reads CASTTSGNTGELFF. The CDR3, as DNA: TGTGCCAGTACCACTAGCGGGAACACCGGGGAGCTGTTTTTT.

This clone was counted once. V gene TRBV6-5 combines with J gene TRBJ2-1, with D maybe TRBD2 (6 bases). The CDR3 contains 15 residues. Per the germline V gene, CDR1 is MNHEY and CDR2 is SVGAGI. V was pared by 0 bases and J by 7 bases, with 13 bases between. DNA for the CDR3: TGTGCCAGCAGTTACTCAGCGGGTGGGGTTAATGAGCAGTTCTTC. Its protein product is CASSYSAGGVNEQFF.

Written as DNA, the CDR3 is TGTGCCAGCAGCGTAGTTGGACGGGCAGGGATGAGCACCGGGGAGCTGTTTTTT. Its translation: CASSVVGRAGMSTGELFF. The chain couples TRBV9 to TRBJ2-2; weak D call: TRBD1 (5 bases). Germline CDR1 and CDR2: SGDLS and YYNGEE. The CDR3 spans 18 residues. V lost 0 bases, J lost 4 bases, and 19 bases lay in between.

Only a few counts were recorded for this clone. The rearrangement uses TRBV5-6 and TRBJ1-2; 7 nucleotides align to TRBD1. The CDR3 consists of 16 residues. Losses at the gene ends were 2 bases for V and 7 bases for J; bases not matched to a gene: 14. Germline V gives CDR1 SGHDT, CDR2 YYEEEE. The CDR3 nucleotides are TGTGCCAGCAGCTTTCGGACTGAGGACAGGCAGCGTGGCTACACCTTC. As protein: CASSFRTEDRQRGYTF.

The chain recombines TRBV7-9 with TRBJ1-2; 9 nucleotides line up with TRBD1. The CDR3 contains 16 residues. Looked up from germline, CDR1 is SEHNR and CDR2 is FQNEAQ (reference sequence). V shed 8 bases, J shed 2 bases, and the junction held 12 bases outside the gene matches. Written as DNA, the CDR3 is TGTGCCAGCTCTCCGACAGGGGGAGGTGTAAACTATGGCTACACCTTC. Protein: CASSPTGGGVNYGYTF.

This clone was observed once. The J gene is TRBJ2-1, the V gene TRBV27; a possible D gene is TRBD1 (6 bases). CDR3 length: 16 residues. Germline lookup yields CDR1 MNHEY and CDR2 SMNVEV (reference sequence). The germline V and J ends were trimmed by 4 bases and 8 bases, with 21 bases remaining between them. CDR3 sequence reads: CASSSRGTREGDEQFF. The CDR3 nucleotides are TGTGCCAGCAGTTCTAGGGGGACCCGAGAAGGGGATGAGCAGTTCTTC.

This clone was counted once. J is TRBJ2-1 and V is TRBV29-1; D may be TRBD1 (6 bases). The germline V gene has CDR1 SQVTM and CDR2 ANQGSEA. Trimming took off 0 bases at V and 9 bases at J, with 9 bases between the two ends. This CDR3 has 12 amino acids. CDR3 sequence reads: CSVEEGATEQFF. CDR3 bases: TGCAGCGTTGAAGAGGGGGCGACTGAGCAGTTCTTC.

The chain combines TRBV5-5 with TRBJ1-2; D is uncertain. V lost 4 bases to trimming and J lost 4 bases, with 8 bases between them. The length of the CDR3 is 12 residues. Germline V gene lookup returns CDR1 SGHKS and CDR2 YYEKEE (reference sequence). The CDR3 sequence is CASSRDSYGYTF. In DNA, the CDR3 is TGTGCCAGCAGCCGCGACTCCTATGGCTACACCTTC.

The CDR3 protein is CASMLSLAGPQETQYF. The CDR3 region has the DNA TGTGCCAGTATGCTGAGTCTAGCGGGACCCCAAGAGACCCAGTACTTC. The V and J genes are TRBV19 and TRBJ2-5; 9 positions agree with TRBD2. The CDR3 contains 16 residues. V shed 7 bases and J 1 base; nucleotides not matched to a gene: 10. Germline V gene sequence: CDR1 LNHDA, CDR2 SQIVND (reference sequence).

The rearrangement uses TRBV29-1 and TRBJ2-3; 8 nucleotides line up with TRBD1. V lost 6 bases and J lost 3; bases outside the gene matches: 8. CDR1 SQVTM and CDR2 ANQGSEA come from the germline V gene. This CDR3 has 14 residues. The CDR3 protein is CSVRTGTATDTQYF. CDR3 DNA: TGCAGCGTCCGGACAGGGACGGCGACAGATACGCAGTATTTT.

This clone was counted once. The rearrangement uses TRBV9 and TRBJ2-7; D perhaps matches TRBD2 (6 bases). From germline, CDR1 is SGDLS and CDR2 YYNGEE. The V end was cut by 0 bases, the J end by 2 bases, with 12 bases between. The CDR3 runs 15 residues. The DNA for the CDR3 is TGTGCCAGCAGCGTAGGGGGGACTGGGGCCTACGAGCAGTACTTC. Residues: CASSVGGTGAYEQYF.

The chain combines TRBV7-9 with TRBJ2-3; no reliable D call. V lost 5 bases and J 3 bases, leaving 12 bases between the germline ends. The CDR3 runs to 14 residues. Germline V gene sequence: CDR1 SEHNR, CDR2 FQNEAQ (reference sequence). Here the CDR3 DNA reads TGTGCCAGCAGCCTAAACCCAATGACAGATACGCAGTATTTT. It translates to CASSLNPMTDTQYF.

The chain couples TRBV10-2 to TRBJ1-4, with D maybe TRBD1 (5 bases). Trimming pared 3 bases from V and 5 bases from J, leaving 13 bases between. CDR1 is WSHSY, CDR2 SAAADI, per germline. The CDR3 runs 15 residues. In DNA, the CDR3 is TGCGCCAGCAGTGACCCCATCCAGGGAAATGAAAAACTGTTTTTT. Amino acids: CASSDPIQGNEKLFF.

The chain links TRBV4-1 to TRBJ2-5, with D uncertain. The V end was cut by 3 bases, the J end by 2 bases, with 13 bases between. Germline CDR1 MGHRA, CDR2 YSYEKL. The CDR3 is 15 amino acids. This chain's CDR3 is CASSHAARSQETQYF. In DNA, the CDR3 is TGCGCCAGCAGCCACGCGGCGCGTAGTCAAGAGACCCAGTACTTC.